The sequence of this T cell receptor beta chain was determined in a study of blood T cell repertoires in COVID-19. Original methodology: Reference gene primer amplification in the assay estimated nucleated cell counts. Assay: immunoSEQ multiplex PCR; the TCRdb copy retains only in-frame clones and omits some. The D gene and trimming were derived from the DNA, and the V and J assignments and clone size from that table. Of some 300,000 clones listed, around 90% are singletons. Participants' own reports of clinical history determined their cohort assignment. Recovered Cohort 3 donors showed two negative PCRs, clearance, or symptom resolution. CDR3 size: 18 residues. The trim removed 3 bases at V and 0 bases at J, leaving 13 bases unmatched. Germline V CDR1 and CDR2: MNHEY, SMNVEV (reference sequence).

The chain employs TRBV27 and TRBJ2-7; TRBD2 aligns across 8 bases. Sequenced input: PBMCs or T cells enriched from blood (not recorded which). This sequence was found in a woman aged 25 to 39 who had recovered from COVID-19. The CDR3 DNA reads TGTGCCAGCAGTTTTCGGCGGGCGGGGGCGGGAGGCTCCTACGAGCAGTACTTC. It encodes CASSFRRAGAGGSYEQYF.